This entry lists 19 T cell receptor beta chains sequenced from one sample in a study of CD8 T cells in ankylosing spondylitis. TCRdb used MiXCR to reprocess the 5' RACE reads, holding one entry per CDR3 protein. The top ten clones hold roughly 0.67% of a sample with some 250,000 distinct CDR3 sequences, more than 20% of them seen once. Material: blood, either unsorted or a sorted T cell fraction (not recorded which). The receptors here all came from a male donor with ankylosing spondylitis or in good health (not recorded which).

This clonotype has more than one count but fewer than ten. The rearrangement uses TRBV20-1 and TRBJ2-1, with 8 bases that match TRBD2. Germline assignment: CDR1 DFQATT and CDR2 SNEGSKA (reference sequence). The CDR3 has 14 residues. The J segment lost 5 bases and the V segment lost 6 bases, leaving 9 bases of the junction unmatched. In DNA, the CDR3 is TGCAGTGCAGGAGGTCGGGGGGGCCACAATGAGCAGTTCTTC. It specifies CSAGGRGGHNEQFF.

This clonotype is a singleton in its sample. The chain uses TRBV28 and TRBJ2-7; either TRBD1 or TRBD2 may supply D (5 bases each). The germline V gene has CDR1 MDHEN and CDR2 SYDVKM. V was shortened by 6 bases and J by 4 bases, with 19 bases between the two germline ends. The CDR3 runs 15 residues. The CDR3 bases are TGTGCCAGCAGCCTCTTCGGGACGACCCCTTACGAGCAGTACTTC. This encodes CASSLFGTTPYEQYF. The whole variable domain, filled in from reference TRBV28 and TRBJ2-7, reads DVKVTQSSRYLVKRTGEKVFLECVQDMDHENMFWYRQDPGLGLRLIYFSYDVKMKEKGDIPEGYSVSREKKERFSLILESASTNQTSMYLCASSLFGTTPYEQYFGPGTRLTVT.

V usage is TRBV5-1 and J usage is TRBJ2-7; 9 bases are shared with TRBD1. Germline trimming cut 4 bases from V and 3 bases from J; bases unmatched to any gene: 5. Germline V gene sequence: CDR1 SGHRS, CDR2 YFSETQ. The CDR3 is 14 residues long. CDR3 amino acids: CASSVPGQGYEQYF. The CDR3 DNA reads TGCGCCAGCAGCGTCCCGGGACAGGGCTACGAGCAGTACTTC.

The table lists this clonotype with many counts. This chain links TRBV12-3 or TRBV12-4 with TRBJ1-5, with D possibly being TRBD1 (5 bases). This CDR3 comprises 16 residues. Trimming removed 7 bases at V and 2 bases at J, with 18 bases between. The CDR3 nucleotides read TGTGCCAGCACTGGGGGAGGCCAATCGGGCAATCAGCCCCAGCATTTT. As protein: CASTGGGQSGNQPQHF.

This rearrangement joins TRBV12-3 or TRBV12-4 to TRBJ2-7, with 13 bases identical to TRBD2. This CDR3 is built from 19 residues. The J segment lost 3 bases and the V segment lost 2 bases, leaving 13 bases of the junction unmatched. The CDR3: CASSLILLAGGPTLYEQYF. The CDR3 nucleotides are TGTGCCAGCAGTTTAATCTTACTAGCGGGGGGGCCGACCCTCTACGAGCAGTACTTC.

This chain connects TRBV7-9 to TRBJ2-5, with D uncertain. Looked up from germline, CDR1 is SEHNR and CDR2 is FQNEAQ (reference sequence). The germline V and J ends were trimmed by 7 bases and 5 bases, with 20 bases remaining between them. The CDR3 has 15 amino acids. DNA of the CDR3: TGTGCCAGCACCTCCACGAAAGGGCAAAGGGAGACCCAGTACTTC. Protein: CASTSTKGQRETQYF.

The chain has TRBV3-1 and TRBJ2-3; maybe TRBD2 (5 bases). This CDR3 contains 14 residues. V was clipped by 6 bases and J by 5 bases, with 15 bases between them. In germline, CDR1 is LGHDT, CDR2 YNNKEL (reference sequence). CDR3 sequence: CASRTSHRGDTQYF. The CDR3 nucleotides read TGTGCCAGCAGAACTAGTCACCGGGGAGATACGCAGTATTTT.

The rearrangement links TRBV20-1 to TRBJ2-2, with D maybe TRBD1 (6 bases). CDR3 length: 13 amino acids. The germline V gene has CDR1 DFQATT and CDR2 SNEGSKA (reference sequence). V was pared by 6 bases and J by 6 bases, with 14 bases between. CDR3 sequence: CSANKYRAGELFF. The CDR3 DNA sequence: TGCAGTGCAAACAAGTACAGGGCCGGGGAGCTGTTTTTT.

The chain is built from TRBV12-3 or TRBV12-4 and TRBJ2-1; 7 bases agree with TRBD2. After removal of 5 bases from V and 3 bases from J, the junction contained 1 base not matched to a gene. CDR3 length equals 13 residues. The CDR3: CASSRGVYNEQFF. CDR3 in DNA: TGTGCCAGCAGTCGGGGGGTCTACAATGAGCAGTTCTTC.

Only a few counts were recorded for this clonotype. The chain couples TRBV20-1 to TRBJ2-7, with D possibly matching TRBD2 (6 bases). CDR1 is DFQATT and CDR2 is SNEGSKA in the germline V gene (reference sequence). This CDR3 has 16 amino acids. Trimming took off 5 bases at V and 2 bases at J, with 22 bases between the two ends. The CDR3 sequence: CSALAGRQTRPYEQYF. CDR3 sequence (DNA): TGCAGTGCTTTAGCCGGTCGCCAGACTAGGCCCTACGAGCAGTACTTC.

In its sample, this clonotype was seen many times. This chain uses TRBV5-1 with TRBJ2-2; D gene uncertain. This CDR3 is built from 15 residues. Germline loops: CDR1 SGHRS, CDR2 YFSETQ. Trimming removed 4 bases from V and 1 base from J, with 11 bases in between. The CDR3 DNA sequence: TGCGCCAGCAGCCTCTGGACGGTGAACACCGGGGAGCTGTTTTTT. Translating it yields CASSLWTVNTGELFF.

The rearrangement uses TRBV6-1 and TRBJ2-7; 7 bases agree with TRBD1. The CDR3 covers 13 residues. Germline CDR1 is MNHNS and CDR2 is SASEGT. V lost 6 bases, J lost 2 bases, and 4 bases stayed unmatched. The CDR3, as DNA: TGTGCCAGCAGCACGAGGGGGCCCTACGAGCAGTACTTC. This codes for CASSTRGPYEQYF.

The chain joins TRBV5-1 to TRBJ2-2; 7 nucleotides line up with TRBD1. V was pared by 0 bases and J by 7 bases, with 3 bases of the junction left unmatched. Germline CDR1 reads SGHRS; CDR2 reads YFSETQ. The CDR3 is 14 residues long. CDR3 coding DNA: TGCGCCAGCAGCTTGGAGGGGGCCCTCGGGGAGCTGTTTTTT. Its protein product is CASSLEGALGELFF.

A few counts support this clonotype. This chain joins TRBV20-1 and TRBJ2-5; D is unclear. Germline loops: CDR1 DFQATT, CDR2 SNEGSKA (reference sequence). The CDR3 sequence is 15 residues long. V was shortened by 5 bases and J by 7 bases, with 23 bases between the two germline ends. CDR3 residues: CSARAIGHPYGTQYF. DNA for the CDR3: TGCAGTGCTCGTGCTATTGGGCACCCGTACGGGACCCAGTACTTC.

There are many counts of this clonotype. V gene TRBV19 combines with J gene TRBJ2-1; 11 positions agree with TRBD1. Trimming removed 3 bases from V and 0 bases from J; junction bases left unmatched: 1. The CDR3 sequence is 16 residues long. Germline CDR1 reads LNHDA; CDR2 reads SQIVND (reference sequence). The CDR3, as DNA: TGTGCCAGTAGTATCGGGACAGGGGGCTCCTACAATGAGCAGTTCTTC. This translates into CASSIGTGGSYNEQFF. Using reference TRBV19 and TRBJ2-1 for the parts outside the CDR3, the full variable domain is DGGITQSPKYLFRKEGQNVTLSCEQNLNHDAMYWYRQDPGQGLRLIYYSQIVNDFQKGDIAEGYSVSREKKESFPLTVTSAQKNPTAFYLCASSIGTGGSYNEQFFGPGTRLTVL.

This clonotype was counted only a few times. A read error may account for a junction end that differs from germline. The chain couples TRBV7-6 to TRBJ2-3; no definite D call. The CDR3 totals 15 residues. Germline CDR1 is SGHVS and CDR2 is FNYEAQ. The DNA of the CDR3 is TGTGCTAGCAGCGCCTCCAGTCAACCCACAGATACGCAGTATTTT. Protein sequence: CASSASSQPTDTQYF.

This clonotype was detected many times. CDR3 loop: CSAPGQFTDTQYF. CDR3 sequence (DNA): TGCAGTGCCCCCGGACAGTTCACAGATACGCAGTATTTT. The chain uses TRBV20-1 and TRBJ2-3, with D perhaps TRBD1 (6 bases). The CDR3 is 13 amino acids. V lost 6 bases and J lost 2, with 12 bases in between. CDR1 DFQATT and CDR2 SNEGSKA come from the germline V gene (reference sequence).

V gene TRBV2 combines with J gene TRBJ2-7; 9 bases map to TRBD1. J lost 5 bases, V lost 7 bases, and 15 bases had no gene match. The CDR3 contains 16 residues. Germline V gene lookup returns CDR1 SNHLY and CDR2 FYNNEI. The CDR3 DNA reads TGTGCCAGCACTCAAGTTCCGGGACAGGGTCTCCACGAGCAGTACTTC. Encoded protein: CASTQVPGQGLHEQYF.

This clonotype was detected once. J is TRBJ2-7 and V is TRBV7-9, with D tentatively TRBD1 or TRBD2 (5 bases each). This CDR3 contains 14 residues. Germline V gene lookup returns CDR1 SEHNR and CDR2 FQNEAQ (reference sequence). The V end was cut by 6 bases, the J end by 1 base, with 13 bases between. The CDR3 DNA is TGTGCCAGCAGGAAGGGGAGTGGATCCTACGAGCAGTACTTC. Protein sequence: CASRKGSGSYEQYF.